This TCR beta chain was captured by sequencing in a study of T cell responses to AZD1222 COVID-19 vaccine. Study-wide points: Baseline seropositivity occurred in only a handful of AZD1222 recipients.

With respect to this clone: What it binds is unknown.

Using immunoSEQ multiplex PCR, the repertoire was profiled, and TCRdb retains in-frame clones only, with some absent. Altogether around 99,000 clones are present, 92% being singletons, with the ten largest covering more than 8%. The input for sequencing was peripheral blood, taken 28 days after the second AZD1222 dose. This sequence originates from an adult who received the AZD1222 COVID-19 vaccine.

The CDR3 coding sequence is TGTGCCAGCTCACCAGACAGGACCCGTTCCACTGAAGCTTTCTTT. This sequence encodes CASSPDRTRSTEAFF. This chain links TRBV18 with TRBJ1-1; D possibly corresponds to TRBD1 (6 bases). CDR1 KGHSH and CDR2 LQKENI come from the germline V gene. This CDR3 region has 15 residues. Between the trimmed V and J ends, which lost 2 bases and 4 bases, there was a span of 14 bases.